The rows below give T cell receptor beta chains drawn from one sample of a study of blood T cells in healthy people across ages. TCRdb processed the 5' RACE reads anew with MiXCR; each CDR3 protein has one entry. The sample has approximately 1,700,000 distinct CDR3 sequences, roughly 43% seen once. Sample: blood. The receptors were gathered from a human donor in good health. The CDR3 runs from the conserved cysteine through the conserved F or W. Fields, in order: V gene, clone size, D gene, J gene, CDR3 DNA, CDR3 protein. D genes are given only for firm matches. A clone size is listed for some rows: how often the clone was seen (once, few, many), or a class if it is expanded.

TRBV6-6,-,-,TRBJ2-1,TGTGCCAGCAGCCGAGGCGAGACGCCCTACAATGAGCAGTTCTTC,CASSRGETPYNEQFF
TRBV19,-,-,TRBJ1-2,TGTGCCAGTAATGGACAGTCAGACTATGGCTACACCTTC,CASNGQSDYGYTF
TRBV11-1,-,-,TRBJ2-7,TGTGCCAGCAGCTTAATCGCTGAGGACTACGAGCAGTACTTC,CASSLIAEDYEQYF
TRBV5-1,-,-,TRBJ2-7,TGCGCCAGCAGCTTGGGGGCTGCACGGGGTACTCTCGAGCAGTACTTC,CASSLGAARGTLEQYF
TRBV27,-,-,TRBJ1-2,TGTGCCAGCACCCCGGGAAGGCAGCCTTTGTATGGCTACACCTTC,CASTPGRQPLYGYTF
TRBV13,few,-,TRBJ2-1,TGTGCCAGCAGCTCCCCAACCGGGACGGGAGCCAGAGATATCTCCTACAATGAGCAGTTCTTC,CASSSPTGTGARDISYNEQFF
TRBV18,-,-,TRBJ2-3,TGTGCCAGCTCAATCGTCCTAAAGGACGGTTCTAGCACAGATACGCAGTATTTT,CASSIVLKDGSSTDTQYF
TRBV4-3,-,-,TRBJ2-7,TGCGCCAGCAGCCAAGATTTGGGGAAGGCATACGAGCAGTACTTC,CASSQDLGKAYEQYF
TRBV12-3/TRBV12-4,-,-,TRBJ2-1,TGTGCCGGCAGAACCCGATGGGAGCAGTTCTTC,CAGRTRWEQFF
TRBV4-1,-,-,TRBJ2-6,TGCGCCAGCAGCCAAGACTGGGGGGCTCGGGCCAACGTCCTGACTTTC,CASSQDWGARANVLTF
TRBV6-5,-,-,TRBJ2-3,TGTGCCAGCAGTTACTCGAAGGGGGGTTTCCCGACAGATACGCAGTATTTT,CASSYSKGGFPTDTQYF
TRBV9,-,-,TRBJ2-3,TGTGCCAGCTCGACCTCCGGGACCCTCACAGATACGCAGTATTTT,CASSTSGTLTDTQYF
TRBV15,-,-,TRBJ2-1,TGTGCCACCAGCCTCCGGACTACTAATGAGCAGTTCTTC,CATSLRTTNEQFF
TRBV28,few,-,TRBJ2-1,TGTGCCAGCAGTTTAAGGTGGCGGGGGCTGGGGAATGAGCAGTTCTTC,CASSLRWRGLGNEQFF
TRBV7-2,-,-,TRBJ2-4,TGTGCCAGCAGTGCGAGACAGGCCGCTCTCAAAAACATTCAGTACTTC,CASSARQAALKNIQYF
TRBV12-3/TRBV12-4,-,-,TRBJ1-1,TGTGCCAGCAGTTTAGCGGGGATAGGGACTGAAGCTTTCTTT,CASSLAGIGTEAFF
TRBV24-1,-,-,TRBJ1-2,TGTGCCACCAGTGATAATCGGATAACTAACTATGGCTACACCTTC,CATSDNRITNYGYTF
TRBV5-1,many,TRBD2,TRBJ2-5,TGTGCCAGCAGTTTACGACTAGCGGAGGAGACCCAGTACTTC,CASSLRLAEETQYF
TRBV14,once,-,TRBJ2-5,TGTGCCAGCAGCCCCGCGACAGTCTTCCAAGAGACCCAGTACTTC,CASSPATVFQETQYF
TRBV28,-,TRBD2,TRBJ2-5,TGTGCCAGCAGGCGACGAGGGAGCGGGGGGCTAGAAGAGACCCAGTACTTC,CASRRRGSGGLEETQYF
TRBV9,-,TRBD1,TRBJ1-6,TGTGCCAGCAGTGTAGCGACCGGGACAGGGGGTTTTTATAATTCACCCCTCCACTTT,CASSVATGTGGFYNSPLHF
TRBV20-1,-,-,TRBJ2-7,TGCAGTGCTAGGCACTCAGGGGCAAGCTCCTACGAGCAGTACTTC,CSARHSGASSYEQYF
TRBV6-2/TRBV6-3,few,-,TRBJ1-2,TGTGCCAGCAGTTACCCTGGGCGAGCTAACTATGGCTACACCTTC,CASSYPGRANYGYTF
TRBV7-8,-,-,TRBJ2-7,TGTGCCAGCAGCTTAGCTGATCACAAAAGCTCCTACGAGCAGTACTTC,CASSLADHKSSYEQYF
TRBV10-3,few,-,TRBJ2-3,TGTGCCATCAGTGAGTCGACGGCTGGCCTGGAGGCGCAGTATTTT,CAISESTAGLEAQYF
TRBV7-2,-,-,TRBJ1-1,TGTGCCAGCAGCTTAGCTGGCCGGCTAACAGCTTTCTTT,CASSLAGRLTAFF
TRBV7-2,once,-,TRBJ1-2,TGTGCCAGCAGCGTAGGGGGGACGTATGATGGCTACACCTTC,CASSVGGTYDGYTF
TRBV2,once,TRBD1,TRBJ1-1,TGTGCCAGAGGACAGGGAGGCACTGAAGCTTTCTTT,CARGQGGTEAFF
TRBV6-2/TRBV6-3,few,-,TRBJ2-1,TGTGCCAGCCTGAGTCAGGGCCACTACAATGAGCAGTTCTTC,CASLSQGHYNEQFF
TRBV20-1,few,-,TRBJ1-2,TGCAGTGCTAGGCAGCAGGGGTATGGCTACACCTTC,CSARQQGYGYTF
TRBV18,few,-,TRBJ2-6,TGTGCCAGCAGCCCCCCCCCCGGGGCCAACGTCCTGACTTTC,CASSPPPGANVLTF
TRBV20-1,few,TRBD2,TRBJ2-1,TGCAGTGCTAGAGATCGCGGGGGGGCGCCGGACAGTGAGCAGTTCTTC,CSARDRGGAPDSEQFF
TRBV3-1,few,-,TRBJ1-4,TGTGCCAGCAGCCAATCGGGGGTAGAAAAACTGTTTTTT,CASSQSGVEKLFF
TRBV7-9,-,-,TRBJ1-4,TGTGCCAGCAGCGCAGTTCCGGGACACCTCATGGGGGTAAAGGGTGAAAAACTGTTTTTT,CASSAVPGHLMGVKGEKLFF
TRBV6-2/TRBV6-3,-,-,TRBJ2-5,TGTGCCAGCAGTTACTCGATCAGGTCGGAGGGGTACTTC,CASSYSIRSEGYF
TRBV18,-,TRBD2,TRBJ2-5,TGTGCCAGCGTACGGACGGGGGGACGAGAGACCCAGTACTTC,CASVRTGGRETQYF
TRBV27,-,TRBD1,TRBJ2-1,TGTGCCACCGGACAGGGGATATACAATGAGCAGTTCTTC,CATGQGIYNEQFF
TRBV24-1,few,-,TRBJ2-1,TGTGCCACCAGTGATTTGCATGGCCAGGGGATAACCCCCGGGACTTACAATGAGCAGTTCTTC,CATSDLHGQGITPGTYNEQFF
TRBV28,-,TRBD1,TRBJ2-4,TGTGCCAGCAGGTGGACAGGGGAGGACATTCAGTACTTC,CASRWTGEDIQYF
TRBV7-9,few,-,TRBJ2-3,TGTGCCAGCAGCCAACCAAACGAAGATACGCAGTATTTT,CASSQPNEDTQYF
TRBV9,-,-,TRBJ1-2,TGTGCCAGCAGCGTAGGGGTAGGGATCAACTATGGCTACACCTTC,CASSVGVGINYGYTF
TRBV28,-,-,TRBJ1-1,TGTGCGACCACTGAAGCTTTCTTT,CATTEAFF
TRBV21-1,-,-,TRBJ2-3,TGTGCCAGCAGCAAAGTTGGATTTGCAGATACGCAGTATTTT,CASSKVGFADTQYF
TRBV20-1,-,-,TRBJ2-3,TGCAGTGCTAGAGATAATACTCAAGAGAATACGCAGTATTTT,CSARDNTQENTQYF
TRBV28,few,-,TRBJ2-7,TGTGCCAGCAGTCCAAAGACAGTCGGCATGGCGGTCTACTACGAGCAGTACTTC,CASSPKTVGMAVYYEQYF
TRBV4-3,-,-,TRBJ2-7,TGCGCCAGCAGCCAAGATCGGGACGGGACCTACGAGCAGTACTTC,CASSQDRDGTYEQYF
TRBV2,-,TRBD2,TRBJ2-3,TGTGCCAGCAGTGATGAGTTGGCGGGGGGAACAGATACGCAGTATTTT,CASSDELAGGTDTQYF
TRBV12-3/TRBV12-4,-,-,TRBJ1-2,TGTGCCAGCAGTTTCCGGCGGGAGGATGGCTACACCTTC,CASSFRREDGYTF
TRBV2,-,-,TRBJ1-4,TGTGCCAGCACCCGGGATTTGGGAAGTGAAAAACTGTTTTTT,CASTRDLGSEKLFF
TRBV5-5,few,-,TRBJ1-1,TGTGCCAGCAGCTTGGCCCTCGAGAACACTGAAGCTTTCTTT,CASSLALENTEAFF
TRBV11-1,few,TRBD2,TRBJ2-1,TGTGCCAGCAATGGATGGCGGGGGGCGCGATACAATGAGCAGTTCTTC,CASNGWRGARYNEQFF